This TCR beta chain was recorded in a study of blood T cell repertoires in COVID-19. The wider study: COVID-19 samples from acute and convalescent phases originated in the United States, Italy and Spain. PBMCs, B-cell-depleted T cells, or T cells were the source of the cDNA or gDNA that made up the material.

The CDR3 is 13 residues long. Per the authors' pipeline: Estimation of nucleated cell counts was performed using reference gene primer amplification. The data were produced by immunoSEQ multiplex PCR, yet TCRdb's version contains in-frame clones alone and is incomplete. From that table come the V and J calls and clone size; the DNA was used to work out D and trimming. The sample includes roughly 190,000 clones, more than 70% of them seen just once. The material sequenced was peripheral blood. The receptor was isolated from a man in his forties or fifties with active or convalescent COVID-19. The gene calls are TRBV21-1 and TRBJ1-1. TRBV21-1 is noted as a pseudogene. The CDR3 loop is CASLEGMGTEAFF. In DNA, the CDR3 is TGTGCCAGCCTTGAGGGAATGGGAACTGAAGCTTTCTTT.